This T cell receptor (beta chain) stems from a study of blood T cell repertoires in COVID-19. Looking at the study overall: Samples came from the United States, Italy and Spain, spanning acute and convalescent COVID-19.

Using immunoSEQ multiplex PCR, the repertoire was profiled, and TCRdb retains in-frame clones only, with some absent. The data show around 160,000 clones, with 80% to 90% seen just once and 8% held by the top ten. While infection was still active, Seattle patients were enrolled and then followed longitudinally. The CDR3 has 15 amino acids. V shed 4 bases and J 5 bases; nucleotides not matched to a gene: 8. Per germline, CDR1 SGHTA and CDR2 FQGNSA. The sequencing input was peripheral blood. The TCR comes from a woman aged 55-70 years with COVID-19, enrolled during active disease. The chain recombines TRBV7-2 with TRBJ2-3, with 8 bases matching TRBD2. The DNA of the CDR3 is TGTGCCAGCAGCTCTATCGGGGGGGCCGGAGATACGCAGTATTTT. This sequence encodes CASSSIGGAGDTQYF. Combining the CDR3 with reference TRBV7-2 and TRBJ2-3 gives the whole variable domain GAGVSQSPSNKVTEKGKDVELRCDPISGHTALYWYRQSLGQGLEFLIYFQGNSAPDKSGLPSDRFSAERTGGSVSTLTIQRTQQEDSAVYLCASSSIGGAGDTQYFGPGTRLTVL.